This record concerns one T cell receptor beta chain sequence. The data were taken from a study of preoperative IRX-2 immunotherapy in early breast cancer. CDR1 is MNHGY and CDR2 is SAAAGT in the germline V gene. The CDR3 loop spans 14 amino acids. The ends lost 6 bases at V and 10 bases at J; junction bases unmatched: 9. Repertoires were generated with immunoSEQ multiplex PCR, while TCRdb's copy carries only in-frame clones and drops some. Of 25,000 to 35,000 clones in the sample, about 79% are singletons; the top ten hold 3.2%. Treatment of the sample: preoperative locoregional IRX-2 cytokine immunotherapy. Preoperative locoregional IRX-2 cytokine immunotherapy was tested in the phase Ib source study.

This clonotype originated in a human donor with breast cancer. This material was obtained from a patient treated with IRX-2 immunotherapy. The gene calls are TRBV6-8 and TRBJ1-6; 7 nucleotides align to TRBD1. CDR3 loop: CASRQDRVGSPLHF. As DNA, the CDR3 is TGTGCCAGCAGACAAGACAGGGTAGGATCACCCCTCCACTTT.